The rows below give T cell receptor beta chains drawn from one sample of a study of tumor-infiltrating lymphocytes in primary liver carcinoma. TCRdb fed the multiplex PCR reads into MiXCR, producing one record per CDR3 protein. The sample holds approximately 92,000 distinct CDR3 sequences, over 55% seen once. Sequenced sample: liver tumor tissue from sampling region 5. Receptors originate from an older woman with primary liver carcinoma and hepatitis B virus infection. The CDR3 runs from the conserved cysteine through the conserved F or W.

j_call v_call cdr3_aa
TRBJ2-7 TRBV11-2 CVSSADRAHEQYF
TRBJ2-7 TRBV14 CASSQDSRDYYGQYF
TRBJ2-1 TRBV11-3 CASNLGQGGGAGYNGQFF
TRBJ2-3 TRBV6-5 CASSSGTPTDTQYF
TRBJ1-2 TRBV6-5 CASSPGRGYTF
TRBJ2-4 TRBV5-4 CAGSPQTDDIQYF
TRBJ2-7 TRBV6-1 CASSEDSGGAYEQYF
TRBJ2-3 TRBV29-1 CSAGHKTGGTQYF
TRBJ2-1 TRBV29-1 CSVGGTSGHNEQFF
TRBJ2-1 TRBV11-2 CASSRTSGVEQFF
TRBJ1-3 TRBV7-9 CASSQTANSGNTIYF
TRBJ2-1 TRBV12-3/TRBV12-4 CASSLAQERGQFF
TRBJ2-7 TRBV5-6 CASSSLIADSYEQYF
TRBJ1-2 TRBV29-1 CSVEDQVDRGLHGYTF
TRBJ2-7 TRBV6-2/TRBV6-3 CASNFRQGRNYEQYF
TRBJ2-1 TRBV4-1 CASSHRSGGFYNEQFF
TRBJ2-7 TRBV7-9 CASSLMGGSTYEQYF
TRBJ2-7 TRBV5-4 CASSPHGGGRAYEQYF
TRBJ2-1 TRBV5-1 CASSLEGSSSSYNEQFF
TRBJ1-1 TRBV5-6 CASSFDIRAEAFF
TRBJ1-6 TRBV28 CASSLGRAYNSPLHF
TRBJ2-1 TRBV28 CASRGTALLDEQFF
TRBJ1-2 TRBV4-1 CASSQGALGRDYGYTF
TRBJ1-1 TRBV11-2 CAGSPFTEAFF
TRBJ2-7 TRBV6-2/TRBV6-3 CAISTRQPSSYEQYF
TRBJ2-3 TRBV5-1 CASSLSGQTNTDTQCF
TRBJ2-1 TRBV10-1 CASSVLQVPYNEQFF
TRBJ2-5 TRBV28 CASSLGGAVKTQYF
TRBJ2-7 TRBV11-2 CASSLAGQPSYERYF
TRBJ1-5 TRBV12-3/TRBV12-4 CACSLVGNQPQHF
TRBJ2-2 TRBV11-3 CGSTALGELFF
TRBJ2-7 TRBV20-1 CSANGDRRIKQYF
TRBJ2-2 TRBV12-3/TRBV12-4 CASSFARRLNTGEMFF
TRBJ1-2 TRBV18 CASSPQGPLVYGYTF
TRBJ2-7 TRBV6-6 CASGTNSYEQCF
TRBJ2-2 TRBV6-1 CASRAGLENNVELFF
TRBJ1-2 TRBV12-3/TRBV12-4 CASSLGANYGYTF
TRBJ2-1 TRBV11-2 CASSRLNTNEQFF
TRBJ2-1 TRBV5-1 CANSLEGQAAGNEQFF
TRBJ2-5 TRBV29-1 CGSSRTAQETQYF
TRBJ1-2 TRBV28 CASRYSGRLYGYTF
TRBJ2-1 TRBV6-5 CASSYSISSGATYNEQLF
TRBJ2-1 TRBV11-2 CASSRRIAGVPGDEQFF
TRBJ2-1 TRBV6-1 CAGQGSHRGDRFF
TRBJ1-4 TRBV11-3 CASSDRDHVKLFF
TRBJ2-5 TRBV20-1 CSAPGTEQETQYF
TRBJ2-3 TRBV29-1 CSVGRIDTDMQFF
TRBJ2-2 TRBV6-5 CASSYSGAGGKLFF
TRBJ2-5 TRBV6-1 CVTLAEHQETQYF
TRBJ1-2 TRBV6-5 CASSYRGGDGYTF
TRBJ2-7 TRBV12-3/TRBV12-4 CASSKGLAGGQYEQYF